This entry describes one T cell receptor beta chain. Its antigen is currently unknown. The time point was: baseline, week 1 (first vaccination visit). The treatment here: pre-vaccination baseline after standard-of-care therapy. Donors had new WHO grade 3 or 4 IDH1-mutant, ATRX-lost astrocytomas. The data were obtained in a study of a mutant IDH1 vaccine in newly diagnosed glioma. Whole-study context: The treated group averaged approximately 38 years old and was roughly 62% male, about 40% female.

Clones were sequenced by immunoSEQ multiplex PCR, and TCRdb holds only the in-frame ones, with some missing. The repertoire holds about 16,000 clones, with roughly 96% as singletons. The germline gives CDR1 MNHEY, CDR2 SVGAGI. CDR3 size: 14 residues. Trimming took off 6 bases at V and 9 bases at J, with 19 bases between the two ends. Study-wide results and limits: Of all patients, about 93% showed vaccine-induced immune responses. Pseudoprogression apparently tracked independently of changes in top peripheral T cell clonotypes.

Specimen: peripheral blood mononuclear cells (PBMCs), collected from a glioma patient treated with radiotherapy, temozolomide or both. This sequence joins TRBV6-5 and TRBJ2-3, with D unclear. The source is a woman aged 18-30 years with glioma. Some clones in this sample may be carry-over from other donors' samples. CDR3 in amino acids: CASSPMGLSGTQYF. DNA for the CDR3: TGTGCCAGCAGCCCCATGGGCTTGTCTGGGACGCAGTATTTT.